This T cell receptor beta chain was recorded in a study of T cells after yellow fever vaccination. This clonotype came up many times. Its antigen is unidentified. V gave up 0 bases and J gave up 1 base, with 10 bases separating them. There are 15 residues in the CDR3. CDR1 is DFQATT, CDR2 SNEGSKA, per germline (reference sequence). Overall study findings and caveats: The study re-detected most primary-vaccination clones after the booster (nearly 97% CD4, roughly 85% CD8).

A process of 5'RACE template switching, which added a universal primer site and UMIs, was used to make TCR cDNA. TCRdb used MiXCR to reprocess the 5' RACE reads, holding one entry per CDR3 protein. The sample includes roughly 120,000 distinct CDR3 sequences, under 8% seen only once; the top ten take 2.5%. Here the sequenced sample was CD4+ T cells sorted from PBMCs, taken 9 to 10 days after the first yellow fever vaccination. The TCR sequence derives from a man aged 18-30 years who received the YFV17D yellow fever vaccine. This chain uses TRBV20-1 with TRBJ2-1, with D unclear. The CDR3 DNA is TGCAGTGCTAGAGAGGACCGGCTTTCCTACAATGAGCAGTTCTTC. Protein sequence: CSAREDRLSYNEQFF.